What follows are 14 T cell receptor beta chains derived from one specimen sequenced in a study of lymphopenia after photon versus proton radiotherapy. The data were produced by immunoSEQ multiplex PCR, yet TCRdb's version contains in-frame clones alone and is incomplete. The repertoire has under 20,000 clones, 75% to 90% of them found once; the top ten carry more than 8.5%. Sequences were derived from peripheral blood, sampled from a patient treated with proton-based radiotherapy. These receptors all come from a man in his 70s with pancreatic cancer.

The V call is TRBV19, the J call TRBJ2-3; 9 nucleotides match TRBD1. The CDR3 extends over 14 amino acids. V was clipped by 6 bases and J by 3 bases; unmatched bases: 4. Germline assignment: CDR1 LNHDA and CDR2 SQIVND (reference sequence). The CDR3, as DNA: TGTGCCAGTAGCACACAGGGGGCTACAGATACGCAGTATTTT. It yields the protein CASSTQGATDTQYF.

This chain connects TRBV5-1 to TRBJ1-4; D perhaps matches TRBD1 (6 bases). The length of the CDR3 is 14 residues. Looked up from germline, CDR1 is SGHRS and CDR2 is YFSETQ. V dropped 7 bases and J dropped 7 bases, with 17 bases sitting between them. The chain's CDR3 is CASARQDRSEKLFF. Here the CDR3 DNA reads TGCGCCAGCGCCAGACAGGACCGGAGTGAAAAACTGTTTTTT.

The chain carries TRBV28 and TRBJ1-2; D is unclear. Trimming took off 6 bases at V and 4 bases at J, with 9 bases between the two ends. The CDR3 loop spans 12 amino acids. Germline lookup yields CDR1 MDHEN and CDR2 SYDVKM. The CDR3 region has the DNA TGTGCCAGCAGCCCCGGGAGCTATGGCTACACCTTC. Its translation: CASSPGSYGYTF.

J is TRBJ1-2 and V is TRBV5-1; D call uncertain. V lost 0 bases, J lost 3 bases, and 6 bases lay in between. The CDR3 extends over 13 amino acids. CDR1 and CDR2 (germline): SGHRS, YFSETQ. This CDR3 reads CASSLDLDYGYTF. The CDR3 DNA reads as TGCGCCAGCAGCTTGGACCTGGACTATGGCTACACCTTC.

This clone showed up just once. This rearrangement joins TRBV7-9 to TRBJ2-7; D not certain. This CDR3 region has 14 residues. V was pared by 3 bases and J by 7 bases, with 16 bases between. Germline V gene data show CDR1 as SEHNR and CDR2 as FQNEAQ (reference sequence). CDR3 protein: CASSFLMGSEEQYF. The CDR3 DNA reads TGTGCCAGCAGCTTTCTTATGGGGTCGGAGGAGCAGTACTTC.

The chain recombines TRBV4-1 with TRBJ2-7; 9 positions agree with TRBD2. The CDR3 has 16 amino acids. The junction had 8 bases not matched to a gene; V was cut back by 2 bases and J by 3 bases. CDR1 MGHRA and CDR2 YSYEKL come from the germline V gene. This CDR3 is CASSQTPSGDYYEQYF. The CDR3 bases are TGCGCCAGCAGCCAAACCCCTAGCGGGGACTACTACGAGCAGTACTTC.

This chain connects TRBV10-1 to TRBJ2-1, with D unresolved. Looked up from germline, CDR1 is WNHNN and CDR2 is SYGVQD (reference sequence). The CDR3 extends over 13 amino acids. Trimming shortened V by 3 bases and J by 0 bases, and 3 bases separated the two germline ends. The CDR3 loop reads CASSDSSYNEQFF. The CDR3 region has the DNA TGCGCCAGCAGTGACAGCTCCTACAATGAGCAGTTCTTC.

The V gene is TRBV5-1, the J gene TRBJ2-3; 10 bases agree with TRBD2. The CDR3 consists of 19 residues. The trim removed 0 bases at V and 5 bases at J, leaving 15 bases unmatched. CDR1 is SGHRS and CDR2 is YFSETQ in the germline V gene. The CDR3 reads CASSLEASGGRSIGDTQYF. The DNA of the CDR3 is TGCGCCAGCAGCTTGGAGGCTAGCGGGGGACGGTCTATTGGAGATACGCAGTATTTT.

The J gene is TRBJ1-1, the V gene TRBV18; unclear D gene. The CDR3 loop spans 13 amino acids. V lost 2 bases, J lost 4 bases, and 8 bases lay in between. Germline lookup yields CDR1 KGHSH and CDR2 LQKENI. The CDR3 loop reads CASSPSGSTEAFF. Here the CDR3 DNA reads TGTGCCAGCTCACCATCGGGGAGCACTGAAGCTTTCTTT.

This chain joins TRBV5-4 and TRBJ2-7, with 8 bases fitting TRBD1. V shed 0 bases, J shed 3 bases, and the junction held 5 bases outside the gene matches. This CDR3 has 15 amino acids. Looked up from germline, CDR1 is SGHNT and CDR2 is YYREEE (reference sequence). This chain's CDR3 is CASSLAGTGLYEQYF. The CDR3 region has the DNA TGTGCCAGCAGCTTGGCCGGGACAGGCCTCTACGAGCAGTACTTC.

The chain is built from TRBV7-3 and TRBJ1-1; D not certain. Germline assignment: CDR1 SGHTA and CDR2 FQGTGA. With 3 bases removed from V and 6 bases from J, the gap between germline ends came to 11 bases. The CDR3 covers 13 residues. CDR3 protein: CASSFYEGAEAFF. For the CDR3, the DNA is TGTGCCAGCAGCTTTTACGAGGGCGCTGAAGCTTTCTTT.

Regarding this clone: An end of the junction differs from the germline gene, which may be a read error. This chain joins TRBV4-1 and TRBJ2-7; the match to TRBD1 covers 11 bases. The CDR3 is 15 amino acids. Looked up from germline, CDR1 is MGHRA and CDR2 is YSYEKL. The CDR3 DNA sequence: TGTGCCAGCAGCCCAGGACAGGGGGCGGCCTACGAGCAGTACTTC. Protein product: CASSPGQGAAYEQYF.

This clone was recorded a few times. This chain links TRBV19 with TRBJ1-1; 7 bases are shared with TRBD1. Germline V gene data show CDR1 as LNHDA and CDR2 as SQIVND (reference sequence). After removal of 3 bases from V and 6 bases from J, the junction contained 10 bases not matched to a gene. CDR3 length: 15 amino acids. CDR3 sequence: CASSISQGGLSEAFF. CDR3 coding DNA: TGTGCCAGTAGTATCAGTCAGGGGGGATTGTCTGAAGCTTTCTTT. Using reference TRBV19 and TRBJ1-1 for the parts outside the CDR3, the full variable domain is DGGITQSPKYLFRKEGQNVTLSCEQNLNHDAMYWYRQDPGQGLRLIYYSQIVNDFQKGDIAEGYSVSREKKESFPLTVTSAQKNPTAFYLCASSISQGGLSEAFFGQGTRLTVV.

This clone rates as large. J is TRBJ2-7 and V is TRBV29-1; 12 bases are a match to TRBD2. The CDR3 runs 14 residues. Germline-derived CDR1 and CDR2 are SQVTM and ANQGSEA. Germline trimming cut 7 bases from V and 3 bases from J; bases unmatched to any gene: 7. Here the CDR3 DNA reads TGCAGCGCTGCGACTAGCGGGAGTCGCTACGAGCAGTACTTC. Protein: CSAATSGSRYEQYF.